The clone carrying this T cell receptor beta chain was seen a single time. Assay used: immunoSEQ multiplex PCR; TCRdb lists only in-frame clones, some missing. The sample lists 150,000 or so clones, around 93% occurring once. The sample comes from a study of T cell responses to AZD1222 COVID-19 vaccine. Study context: Samples with a second dose at about 4 or about 12 weeks were pooled together.

This CDR3 is built from 13 residues. V dropped 8 bases and J dropped 4; count of bases not matched to a gene: 5. This clonotype was sampled from an adult in good health. The chain uses TRBV12-3 or TRBV12-4 and TRBJ1-2; 9 bases are a match to TRBD1. The material was peripheral blood, obtained on day 0 of AZD1222 vaccination. DNA for the CDR3: TGTGCCAGCGGGACGACAGGGGGCTATGGCTACACCTTC. This encodes CASGTTGGYGYTF.